Below, one T cell receptor beta chain is given with its context. Its antigen is currently unknown. Sample-barcoded 5' priming and a J-beta primer mix drove a second PCR of about 7 to 12 cycles. TCRdb re-called the 5' RACE reads with MiXCR, one entry per CDR3 protein. The sample has about 1.8 million distinct CDR3 sequences; about 50% are singletons. This sample was included in a study of blood T cells in healthy people across ages. Every participating donor contributed roughly 10 milliliters of peripheral blood through a draw. Study-level results: Naive and antigen-experienced cells could not be conclusively compared, given unsorted PBMCs. Estimated diversity that came from one million T cells was considered an underestimate.

Germline values: CDR1 SGHTA, CDR2 FQGNSA. The CDR3 length is 13 residues. Trimming shortened V by 1 base and J by 9 bases, and 13 bases separated the two germline ends. The chain employs TRBV7-2 and TRBJ2-7; D possibly corresponds to TRBD1 (5 bases). This TCR was recovered from a woman between 40 and 50 years old in good health. The source material was blood. CDR3 sequence reads: CASSLGTLVGQYF. The CDR3 nucleotides read TGTGCCAGCAGCTTAGGGACACTGGTGGGGCAGTACTTC. Together with reference TRBV7-2 and TRBJ2-7, the CDR3 gives the full variable domain: GAGVSQSPSNKVTEKGKDVELRCDPISGHTALYWYRQSLGQGLEFLIYFQGNSAPDKSGLPSDRFSAERTGGSVSTLTIQRTQQEDSAVYLCASSLGTLVGQYFGPGTRLTVT.